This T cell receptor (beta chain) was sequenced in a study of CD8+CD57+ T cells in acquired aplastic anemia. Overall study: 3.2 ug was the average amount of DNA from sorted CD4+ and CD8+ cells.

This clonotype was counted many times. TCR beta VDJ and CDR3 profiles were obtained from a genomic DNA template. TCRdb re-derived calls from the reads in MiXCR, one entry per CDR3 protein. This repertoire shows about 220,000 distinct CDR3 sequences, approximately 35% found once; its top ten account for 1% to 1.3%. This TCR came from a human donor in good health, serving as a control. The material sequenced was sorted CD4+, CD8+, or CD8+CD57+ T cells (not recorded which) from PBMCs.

CDR3 nucleotides: TGTGCCATCAGTGTAGGGGCAGGGTCTTTCTCTGGGGCCAACGTCCTGACTTTC. This translates into CAISVGAGSFSGANVLTF. The chain couples TRBV10-3 to TRBJ2-6; possible D gene TRBD1, 5 bases. V was trimmed by 4 bases and J by 0 bases, leaving 16 bases between them. There are 18 residues in the CDR3. Germline lookup yields CDR1 ENHRY and CDR2 SYGVKD.